The TCR beta chain under discussion was sequenced for a study of cytomegalovirus exposure and HLA in healthy donors. Of note for this clone: The target antigen is unknown.

This CDR3 contains 12 residues. V gave up 5 bases and J gave up 3 bases, with 10 bases separating them. Germline loops: CDR1 GTSNPN, CDR2 SVGIG (reference sequence). Donors were ostensibly healthy at sampling, although undocumented immune exposures were probable. Findings of the study overall: In a later analysis, TCR beta V- and J-gene trimming was associated with a missense DCLRE1C variant. Altogether, 150 to 200 TCR beta chains were recorded as cytomegalovirus-associated. The later analysis indicated that the majority of CMV-associated TCR beta chains appeared HLA-restricted.

Amplification used 60 Vbeta primers and 13 Jbeta primers. Assay used: immunoSEQ multiplex PCR; TCRdb lists only in-frame clones, some missing. Here the sample spans about 160,000 clones, 65% to 85% being singletons. This rearrangement joins TRBV30 to TRBJ1-1; D ambiguous. This clonotype was sampled from a woman aged 40-49 years in good health and CMV-seropositive. The source material was PBMCs. The CDR3 loop reads CAWGRRDTEAFF. CDR3 DNA sequence: TGTGCCTGGGGGAGAAGAGACACTGAAGCTTTCTTT.